This T cell receptor beta chain was identified in a study of T cell responses to AZD1222 COVID-19 vaccine. General observations from the study: Spike as a whole was targeted by vaccine-associated CD4 TCRs, dominant at 160-218 and 743-854. Variant regions that are unmutated are reportedly the target of nearly half of spike-specific TCRs.

The assay was immunoSEQ multiplex PCR, and TCRdb's table has in-frame clones only and misses some. The table shows over 100,000 clones, with about nine tenths occurring only once. V lost 3 bases and J lost 4, with 9 bases in between. The CDR3 runs 13 residues. CDR1 SGHNT and CDR2 YYREEE come from the germline V gene (reference sequence). This clone was counted once. The antigen is undetermined. The sequenced sample was peripheral blood, obtained on day 0 of AZD1222 vaccination. This chain uses TRBV5-4 with TRBJ2-3; D gene unclear. The sequence was obtained from an adult in good health. DNA of the CDR3: TGTGCCAGCAGCTCGGCTGAGCCAGATACGCAGTATTTT. It specifies CASSSAEPDTQYF.